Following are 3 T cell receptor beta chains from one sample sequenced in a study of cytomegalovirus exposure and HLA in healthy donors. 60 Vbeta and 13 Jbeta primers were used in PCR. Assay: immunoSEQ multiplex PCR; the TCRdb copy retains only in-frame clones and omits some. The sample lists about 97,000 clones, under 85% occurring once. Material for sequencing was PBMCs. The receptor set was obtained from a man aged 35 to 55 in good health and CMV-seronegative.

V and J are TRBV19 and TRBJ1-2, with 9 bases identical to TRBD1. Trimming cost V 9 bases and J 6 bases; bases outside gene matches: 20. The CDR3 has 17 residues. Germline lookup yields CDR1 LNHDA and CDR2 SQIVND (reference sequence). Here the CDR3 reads CASYLQHLRDRVHGYTF. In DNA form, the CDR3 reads TGTGCCAGCTACCTACAACATCTCCGGGACAGGGTACATGGCTACACCTTC.

The CDR3 here is CATSSGRNSGRGVNQPQHF. CDR3 DNA sequence: TGTGCCACCAGCAGCGGTCGGAACAGCGGGAGGGGAGTCAATCAGCCCCAGCATTTT. The J gene is TRBJ1-5, the V gene TRBV15; D is possibly TRBD1 (5 bases). Germline lookup yields CDR1 LNHNV and CDR2 YYDKDF (reference sequence). The V end lost 3 bases, the J end lost 3 bases, and 24 bases lay between the germline ends. The CDR3 is made up of 19 amino acids.

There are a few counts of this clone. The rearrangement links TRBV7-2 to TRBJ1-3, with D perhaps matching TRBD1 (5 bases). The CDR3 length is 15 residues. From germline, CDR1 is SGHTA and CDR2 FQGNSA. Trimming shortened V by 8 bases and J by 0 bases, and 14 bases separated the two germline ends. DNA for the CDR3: TGTGCCAGCGGACGGACACAGTACTCTGGAAACACCATATATTTT. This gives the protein CASGRTQYSGNTIYF.